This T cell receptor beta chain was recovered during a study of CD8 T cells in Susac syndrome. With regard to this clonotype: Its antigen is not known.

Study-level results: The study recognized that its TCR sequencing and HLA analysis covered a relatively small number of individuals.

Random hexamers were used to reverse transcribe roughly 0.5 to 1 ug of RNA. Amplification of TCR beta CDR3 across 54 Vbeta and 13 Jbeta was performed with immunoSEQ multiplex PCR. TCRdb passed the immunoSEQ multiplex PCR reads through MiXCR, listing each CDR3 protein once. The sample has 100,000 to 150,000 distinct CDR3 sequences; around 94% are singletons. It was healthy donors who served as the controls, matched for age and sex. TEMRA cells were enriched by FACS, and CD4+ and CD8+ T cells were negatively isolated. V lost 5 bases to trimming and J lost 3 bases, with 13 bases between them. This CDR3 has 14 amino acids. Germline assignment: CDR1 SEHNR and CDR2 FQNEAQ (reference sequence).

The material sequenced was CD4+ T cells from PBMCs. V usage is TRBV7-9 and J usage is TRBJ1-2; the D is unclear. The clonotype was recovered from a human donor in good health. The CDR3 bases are TGTGCCAGCAGCGTAGGGAGGGTCGACTATGGCTACACCTTC. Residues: CASSVGRVDYGYTF.